This T cell receptor (beta chain) came from a study of blood T cell repertoires in COVID-19. Whole-study context: T cells, B-cell-depleted T cells, or PBMCs provided the cDNA or gDNA that served as material.

Sequenced by immunoSEQ multiplex PCR; TCRdb stores in-frame clones only, minus some. The repertoire has roughly 250,000 clones, 75% to 90% of them found once; the top ten carry approximately 7.6%. The CDR3 contains 14 residues. The rearrangement links TRBV21-1 to TRBJ1-2. TRBV21-1 is designated a pseudogene. This clonotype was sampled from a man aged 60-69 years who had recovered from COVID-19. The sequenced material came from peripheral blood. This CDR3 reads CASSRQQEDYGYTF. The CDR3 region has the DNA TGTGCCAGCAGCAGGCAGCAAGAGGACTATGGCTACACCTTC.